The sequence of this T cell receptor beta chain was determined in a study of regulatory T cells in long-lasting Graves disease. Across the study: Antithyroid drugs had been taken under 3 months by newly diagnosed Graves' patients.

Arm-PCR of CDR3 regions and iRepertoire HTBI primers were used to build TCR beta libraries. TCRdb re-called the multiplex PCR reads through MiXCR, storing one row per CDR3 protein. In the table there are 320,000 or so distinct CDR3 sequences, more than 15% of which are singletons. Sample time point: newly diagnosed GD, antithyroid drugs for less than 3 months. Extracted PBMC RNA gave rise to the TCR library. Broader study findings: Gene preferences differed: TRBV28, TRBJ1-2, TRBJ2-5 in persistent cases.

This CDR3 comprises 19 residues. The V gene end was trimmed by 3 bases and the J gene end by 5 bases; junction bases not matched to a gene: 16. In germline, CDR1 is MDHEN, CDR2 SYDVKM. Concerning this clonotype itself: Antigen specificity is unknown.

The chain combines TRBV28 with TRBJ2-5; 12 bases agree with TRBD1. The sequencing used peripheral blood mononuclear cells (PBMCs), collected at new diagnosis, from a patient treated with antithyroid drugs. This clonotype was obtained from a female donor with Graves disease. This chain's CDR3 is CASSFWGQGARGKGETQYF. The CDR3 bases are TGTGCCAGCAGTTTTTGGGGACAGGGGGCACGGGGTAAAGGGGAGACCCAGTACTTC.